This entry lists 32 T cell receptor beta chains sequenced from one sample in a study of blood T cell repertoires in COVID-19. Profiled with immunoSEQ multiplex PCR; TCRdb holds only in-frame clones, not every one. The sample has around 130,000 clones, 65% to 85% seen once. The material sequenced was peripheral blood. These receptors were taken from a woman over 75 with acute or convalescent COVID-19.

The chain combines TRBV5-1 with TRBJ2-3; 11 bases map to TRBD1. This CDR3 is built from 14 residues. CDR1 and CDR2 from the germline V gene are SGHRS and YFSETQ. The junction had 6 bases not matched to a gene; V was cut back by 6 bases and J by 6 bases. The CDR3 sequence: CASKYRTGGDTQYF. The CDR3 bases are TGCGCCAGCAAGTACAGGACAGGGGGCGATACGCAGTATTTT.

The chain uses TRBV9 and TRBJ2-1, with TRBD2 matching over 7 bases. This CDR3 spans 18 amino acids. Germline V CDR1 and CDR2: SGDLS, YYNGEE. Trimming removed 4 bases from V and 10 bases from J; junction bases left unmatched: 23. Here the CDR3 reads CASSPHGAVAGRQREQFF. As DNA, the CDR3 is TGTGCCAGCAGCCCCCATGGGGCGGTAGCGGGCCGCCAGAGAGAGCAGTTCTTC.

This clone was found once. The chain links TRBV4-1 to TRBJ2-1; 11 positions match TRBD1. Germline V gives CDR1 MGHRA, CDR2 YSYEKL. J lost 10 bases, V lost 7 bases, and 9 bases had no gene match. The CDR3 has 14 residues. CDR3 in DNA: TGCGCCAGCAAACGGACAGGGGGCGCAGAGGAGCAGTTCTTC. It yields the protein CASKRTGGAEEQFF.

The rearrangement joins TRBV5-1 to TRBJ1-2; perhaps TRBD1 as D (6 bases). This CDR3 comprises 14 residues. Germline V gene data show CDR1 as SGHRS and CDR2 as YFSETQ. V lost 0 bases and J 7 bases, leaving 13 bases between the germline ends. The CDR3 nucleotides read TGCGCCAGCAGCTTGGAAACAGGGCGTTCTGGCTACACCTTC. It encodes CASSLETGRSGYTF.

V gene TRBV6-5 combines with J gene TRBJ2-2; D remains ambiguous. The V gene's germline CDR1 is MNHEY and CDR2 SVGAGI. The CDR3 has 14 residues. Deletions cut 8 bases from V and 0 bases from J, with 10 bases between. The CDR3 DNA follows: TGTGCCAGCGGCATTGCCGCGAACACCGGGGAGCTGTTTTTT. It specifies CASGIAANTGELFF.

The genes are TRBV6-5 and TRBJ1-6; possibly TRBD1 for D (6 bases). V was pared by 6 bases and J by 16 bases, with 16 bases between. This CDR3 is built from 12 residues. The germline V gene has CDR1 MNHEY and CDR2 SVGAGI. Here the CDR3 reads CASSRTSTGLHF. The CDR3 nucleotides are TGTGCCAGCAGCCGCACATCGACAGGACTCCACTTT.

This clone was counted a single time. The J gene is TRBJ2-7, the V gene TRBV5-1, with 9 nucleotides matching TRBD1. The trim removed 1 base at V and 6 bases at J, leaving 5 bases unmatched. Looked up from germline, CDR1 is SGHRS and CDR2 is YFSETQ. This CDR3 spans 14 amino acids. The CDR3 DNA reads as TGCGCCAGCAGCTTGAGGACAGGGGCTGGCGAGCAGTACTTC. Translation: CASSLRTGAGEQYF.

This chain joins TRBV5-6 and TRBJ2-7; TRBD2 matches at 8 bases. The length of the CDR3 is 14 residues. V gave up 2 bases and J gave up 1 base; unmatched junction bases: 2. Per the germline V gene, CDR1 is SGHDT and CDR2 is YYEEEE. DNA of the CDR3: TGTGCCAGCAGCTTACCGGGGGGGTCCTACGAGCAGTACTTC. It yields the protein CASSLPGGSYEQYF.

The genes are TRBV11-3 and TRBJ2-1; 7 bases are shared with TRBD2. This CDR3 has 13 residues. Germline-derived CDR1 and CDR2 are SGHNT and YENEEA. V dropped 5 bases and J dropped 8; count of bases not matched to a gene: 6. CDR3 sequence: CASSVTSVHEQFF. CDR3 bases: TGTGCCAGCAGCGTAACTAGCGTCCATGAGCAGTTCTTC.

The CDR3 sequence is CASSQDTTGDPYEQYF. The CDR3 DNA is TGCGCCAGCAGCCAAGATACGACAGGGGATCCCTACGAGCAGTACTTC. The chain links TRBV4-3 to TRBJ2-7, with 8 bases that match TRBD1. Germline V gives CDR1 LGHNA, CDR2 YSLEER. The V gene end was trimmed by 0 bases and the J gene end by 2 bases; junction bases not matched to a gene: 6. This CDR3 spans 16 amino acids.

The chain carries TRBV5-4 and TRBJ2-3; the D gene is possibly TRBD2 (6 bases). The V end was cut by 4 bases, the J end by 2 bases, with 17 bases between. The CDR3 loop spans 16 amino acids. Germline V CDR1 and CDR2: SGHNT, YYREEE (reference sequence). This CDR3 reads CASSRRLALATDTQYF. DNA of the CDR3: TGTGCCAGCAGCCGACGGCTAGCGCTGGCCACAGATACGCAGTATTTT.

The chain has TRBV2 and TRBJ1-5; no clear D gene. This CDR3 spans 16 amino acids. The germline V gene encodes CDR1 SNHLY and CDR2 FYNNEI. Trimming stripped 0 bases from V and 2 bases from J, with 11 bases between. CDR3 DNA sequence: TGTGCCAGCAGTGAAGCGCGGGGTAGCGGCAATCAGCCCCAGCATTTT. This gives the protein CASSEARGSGNQPQHF.

The chain links TRBV10-2 to TRBJ2-7; 8 bases are shared with TRBD1. V shed 6 bases, J shed 5 bases, and the junction held 9 bases outside the gene matches. The CDR3 sequence is 14 residues long. CDR1 is WSHSY, CDR2 SAAADI, per germline. As DNA, the CDR3 is TGCGCCAGCAGCGACCCTTGGACAGGGCACGAGCAGTACTTC. Protein: CASSDPWTGHEQYF.

This chain joins TRBV7-2 and TRBJ1-2, with TRBD1 matching 10 bases. This CDR3 is built from 14 residues. The germline V gene encodes CDR1 SGHTA and CDR2 FQGNSA. V shed 5 bases and J 7 bases; nucleotides not matched to a gene: 7. DNA of the CDR3: TGTGCCAGCAGCCGCCGACAGGGGGCGGGTGGCTACACCTTC. It yields the protein CASSRRQGAGGYTF.

The chain employs TRBV7-9 and TRBJ2-2; 7 nucleotides align to TRBD1. Germline assignment: CDR1 SEHNR and CDR2 FQNEAQ (reference sequence). With V trimmed by 2 bases and J by 4 bases, 4 bases remained unmatched. The CDR3 spans 15 residues. CDR3 amino acids: CASSLITGATGELFF. The CDR3 DNA sequence: TGTGCCAGCAGCTTAATTACAGGGGCCACCGGGGAGCTGTTTTTT.

The J gene is TRBJ2-3, the V gene TRBV5-4, with 8 bases lining up with TRBD1. V shed 2 bases and J 1 base; nucleotides not matched to a gene: 9. The germline V gene has CDR1 SGHNT and CDR2 YYREEE (reference sequence). The CDR3 consists of 17 residues. The CDR3 region is CASSLPGGVLRTDTQYF. DNA of the CDR3: TGTGCCAGCAGCTTACCAGGGGGCGTTTTGCGCACAGATACGCAGTATTTT.

J is TRBJ1-2 and V is TRBV6-2 or TRBV6-3; possibly TRBD1 for D (5 bases). V was shortened by 2 bases and J by 2 bases, with 18 bases between the two germline ends. The CDR3 totals 17 residues. Germline V gene lookup returns CDR1 MNHEY and CDR2 SVGEGT. CDR3 DNA sequence: TGTGCCAGCAGTTACGGCGGGGACCGGCAGTTAAACTATGGCTACACCTTC. This translates into CASSYGGDRQLNYGYTF.

The V gene is TRBV2, the J gene TRBJ2-1, with D maybe TRBD1 (5 bases). The V gene's germline CDR1 is SNHLY and CDR2 FYNNEI. The CDR3 covers 16 residues. V shed 7 bases and J shed 1 base, with 17 bases lying between them. This CDR3 reads CASNVGFRGSYNEQFF. Written as DNA, the CDR3 is TGTGCCAGCAACGTAGGGTTTAGGGGTTCCTACAATGAGCAGTTCTTC.

The V call is TRBV5-6, the J call TRBJ2-3; the match to TRBD2 covers 7 bases. Trimming at V came to 3 bases and at J to 1 base, leaving 11 bases not matched to a gene. The germline V gene has CDR1 SGHDT and CDR2 YYEEEE. The CDR3 has 17 amino acids. The CDR3 loop is CASSWAPGGMRTDTQYF. The CDR3 bases are TGTGCCAGCAGCTGGGCCCCCGGGGGGATGCGCACAGATACGCAGTATTTT.

The table lists this clone with a count of one. V usage is TRBV6-5 and J usage is TRBJ2-3, with 9 bases lining up with TRBD2. V dropped 7 bases and J dropped 7; count of bases not matched to a gene: 9. The length of the CDR3 is 14 residues. Per germline, CDR1 MNHEY and CDR2 SVGAGI. CDR3: CASNSGGPQHTQYF. For the CDR3, the DNA is TGTGCCAGCAATAGCGGGGGCCCACAACATACGCAGTATTTT.

The V gene is TRBV11-2, the J gene TRBJ1-3; D uncertain. Between the trimmed V and J ends, which lost 2 bases and 0 bases, there was a span of 8 bases. The CDR3 totals 15 residues. From germline, CDR1 is SGHAT and CDR2 FQNNGV. Written as DNA, the CDR3 is TGTGCCAGCAGCTTATTCGACAACTCTGGAAACACCATATATTTT. This sequence encodes CASSLFDNSGNTIYF.

The CDR3 bases are TGTGCCAGCAGCTCACGGACAACGGACACCATATATTTT. Protein product: CASSSRTTDTIYF. The V and J genes are TRBV3-1 (or the pseudogene TRBV3-2) and TRBJ1-3; maybe TRBD1 (5 bases). With 5 bases removed from V and 8 bases from J, the gap between germline ends came to 13 bases. The CDR3 covers 13 residues. CDR1 and CDR2 (germline): LGHDT, YNNKEL (reference sequence).

The gene calls are TRBV3-1 (or the pseudogene TRBV3-2) and TRBJ1-4; D is ambiguous. The CDR3 loop spans 17 amino acids. The V end lost 3 bases, the J end lost 1 base, and 15 bases lay between the germline ends. The germline CDR1 and CDR2 sequences are LGHDT and YNNKEL (reference sequence). Here the CDR3 DNA reads TGTGCCAGCAGCCACCTCAGGCCCGGGATAACTAATGAAAAACTGTTTTTT. Amino acid sequence: CASSHLRPGITNEKLFF.

In its sample, this clone was seen once. This chain connects TRBV6-5 to TRBJ2-1; D gene ambiguous. This CDR3 is 14 amino acids long. CDR1 MNHEY and CDR2 SVGAGI come from the germline V gene. V dropped 7 bases and J dropped 0 bases, with 10 bases sitting between them. CDR3 DNA sequence: TGTGCCAGCAAAGCAGGCTTCTCCTACAATGAGCAGTTCTTC. Translation: CASKAGFSYNEQFF.

J is TRBJ2-1 and V is TRBV6-6; 8 positions match TRBD2. After removal of 5 bases from V and 7 bases from J, the junction contained 10 bases not matched to a gene. The CDR3 contains 15 residues. Germline values: CDR1 MNHNY, CDR2 SVGAGI (reference sequence). The CDR3 DNA follows: TGTGCCAGCAGTATTATAAGCGGGAGCGGTAATGAGCAGTTCTTC. Amino acid sequence: CASSIISGSGNEQFF.

The V gene is TRBV5-1, the J gene TRBJ1-3, with 8 positions matching TRBD1. This CDR3 region has 15 residues. V gave up 4 bases and J gave up 0 bases; unmatched junction bases: 3. CDR1 and CDR2 (germline): SGHRS, YFSETQ. CDR3 nucleotides: TGCGCCAGCAGCAGTACAGGGGGCTCTGGAAACACCATATATTTT. This gives the protein CASSSTGGSGNTIYF.

In its sample, this clone was seen a few times. The V call is TRBV27, the J call TRBJ1-5, with TRBD1 matching over 8 bases. There are 18 residues in the CDR3. J gave up 4 bases and V 8 bases, and 19 bases lay outside the gene matches. Germline lookup yields CDR1 MNHEY and CDR2 SMNVEV (reference sequence). CDR3 sequence: CASRKRWAGGLGNQPQHF. CDR3 bases: TGTGCCAGCCGAAAGAGGTGGGCAGGGGGCTTGGGGAATCAGCCCCAGCATTTT.

This clone was counted between two and nine times. The chain recombines TRBV15 with TRBJ1-5, with 7 bases that match TRBD1. The J segment lost 6 bases and the V segment lost 0 bases, leaving 14 bases of the junction unmatched. The CDR3 has 18 amino acids. CDR1 is LNHNV and CDR2 is YYDKDF in the germline V gene (reference sequence). The CDR3 DNA follows: TGTGCCACCAGCAGAGATGGAACAGGGGAGGTATCAGGTCAGCCCCAGCATTTT. Amino acid sequence: CATSRDGTGEVSGQPQHF.

The chain combines TRBV19 with TRBJ2-5; 7 nucleotides agree with TRBD1. The CDR3 is 13 residues long. CDR1 is LNHDA, CDR2 SQIVND, per germline (reference sequence). J lost 14 bases, V lost 3 bases, and 12 bases had no gene match. CDR3 protein: CASSIDPTGPKYF. The CDR3 nucleotides read TGTGCCAGTAGTATCGACCCGACAGGGCCTAAATACTTC.

The chain carries TRBV18 and TRBJ2-5; D might be TRBD1 (6 bases). Germline V gene sequence: CDR1 KGHSH, CDR2 LQKENI. CDR3 length: 13 amino acids. V was trimmed by 2 bases and J by 4 bases, leaving 8 bases between them. The CDR3, as DNA: TGTGCCAGCTCACCAGGGGGCGCAGAGACCCAGTACTTC. Encoded protein: CASSPGGAETQYF.

V usage is TRBV5-5 and J usage is TRBJ1-4, with 10 bases identical to TRBD1. This CDR3 has 19 amino acids. The V segment lost 4 bases and the J segment 3 bases; nucleotides outside the gene matches: 15. The V gene's germline CDR1 is SGHKS and CDR2 YYEKEE (reference sequence). The CDR3, as DNA: TGTGCCAGCAGCGGGGGGACAGGGGATCTACAGGGAGCTAATGAAAAACTGTTTTTT. Amino acids: CASSGGTGDLQGANEKLFF.

The chain uses TRBV7-9 and TRBJ1-2, with D maybe TRBD1 (5 bases). This CDR3 has 14 residues. CDR1 SEHNR and CDR2 FQNEAQ come from the germline V gene (reference sequence). Between the trimmed V and J ends, which lost 3 bases and 0 bases, there was a span of 8 bases. The CDR3 here is CASSLDNSNYGYTF. CDR3 DNA sequence: TGTGCCAGCAGCTTGGACAATTCTAACTATGGCTACACCTTC.